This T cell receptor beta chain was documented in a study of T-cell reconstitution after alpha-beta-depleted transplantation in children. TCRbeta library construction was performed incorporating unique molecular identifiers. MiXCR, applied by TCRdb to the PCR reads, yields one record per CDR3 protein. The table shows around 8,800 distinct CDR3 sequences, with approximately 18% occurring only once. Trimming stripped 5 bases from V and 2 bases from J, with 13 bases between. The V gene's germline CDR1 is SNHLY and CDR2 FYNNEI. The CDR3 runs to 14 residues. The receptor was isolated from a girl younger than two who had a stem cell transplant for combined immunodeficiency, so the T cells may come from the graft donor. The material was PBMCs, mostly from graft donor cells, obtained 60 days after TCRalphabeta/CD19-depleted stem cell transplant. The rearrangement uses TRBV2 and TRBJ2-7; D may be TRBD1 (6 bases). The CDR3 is CASSRQVEPYEQYF. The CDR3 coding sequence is TGTGCCAGCAGTAGACAGGTTGAACCCTACGAGCAGTACTTC.